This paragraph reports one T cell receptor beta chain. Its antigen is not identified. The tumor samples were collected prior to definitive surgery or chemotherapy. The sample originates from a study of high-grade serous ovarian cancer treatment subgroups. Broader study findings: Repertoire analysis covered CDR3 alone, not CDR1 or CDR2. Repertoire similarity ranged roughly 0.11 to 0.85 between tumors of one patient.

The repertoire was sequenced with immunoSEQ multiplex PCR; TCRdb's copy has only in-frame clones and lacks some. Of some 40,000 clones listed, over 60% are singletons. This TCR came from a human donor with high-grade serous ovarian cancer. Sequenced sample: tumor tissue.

The CDR3 loop reads CASSQRVRDRGYEQYF. The CDR3 DNA follows: TGCGCCAGCAGCCAACGGGTCCGGGACAGGGGTTACGAGCAGTACTTC. V usage is TRBV4-1 and J usage is TRBJ2-7, with 10 bases fitting TRBD1. In germline, CDR1 is MGHRA, CDR2 YSYEKL. Germline trimming cut 2 bases from V and 4 bases from J; bases unmatched to any gene: 8. The CDR3 has 16 amino acids.